This T cell receptor beta chain was sequenced in a study of early T cells in non-severe SARS-CoV-2 infection. As for the study in general: The study sequenced bulk RNA from unsorted whole blood, with chains unpaired.

This clonotype was seen many times. Each single cDNA molecule received a unique molecular identifier. One entry per CDR3 protein, called by TCRdb with MiXCR from the 5' RACE reads. The repertoire holds under 50,000 distinct CDR3 sequences, with about 4.6% as singletons. CDR1 and CDR2 from the germline V gene are MGHRA and YSYEKL. The CDR3 contains 15 residues. Trimming cost V 0 bases and J 5 bases; bases outside gene matches: 4. The rearrangement links TRBV4-1 to TRBJ2-3, with TRBD2 matching over 8 bases. Sequencing was done on a sample of whole blood. The source of this sequence is an adult who was a healthcare worker with PCR-confirmed SARS-CoV-2 infection or an uninfected control (not recorded which). As DNA, the CDR3 is TGCGCCAGCAGCCAAGACGAAGCGGGAGAAGATACGCAGTATTTT. Amino acids: CASSQDEAGEDTQYF.